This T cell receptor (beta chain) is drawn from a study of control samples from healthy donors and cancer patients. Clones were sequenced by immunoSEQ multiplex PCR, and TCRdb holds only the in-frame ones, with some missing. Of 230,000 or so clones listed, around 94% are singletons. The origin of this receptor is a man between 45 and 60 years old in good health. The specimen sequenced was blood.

The CDR3 DNA reads TGCGCCAGCAGCCAAGATTTGGCTGCCGGTCGGGTCTACGAGCAGTACTTC. Translation: CASSQDLAAGRVYEQYF. The rearrangement joins TRBV4-1 to TRBJ2-7; no clear D. The CDR3 spans 17 residues. V lost 0 bases and J lost 3, with 18 bases in between. Germline V CDR1 and CDR2: MGHRA, YSYEKL.